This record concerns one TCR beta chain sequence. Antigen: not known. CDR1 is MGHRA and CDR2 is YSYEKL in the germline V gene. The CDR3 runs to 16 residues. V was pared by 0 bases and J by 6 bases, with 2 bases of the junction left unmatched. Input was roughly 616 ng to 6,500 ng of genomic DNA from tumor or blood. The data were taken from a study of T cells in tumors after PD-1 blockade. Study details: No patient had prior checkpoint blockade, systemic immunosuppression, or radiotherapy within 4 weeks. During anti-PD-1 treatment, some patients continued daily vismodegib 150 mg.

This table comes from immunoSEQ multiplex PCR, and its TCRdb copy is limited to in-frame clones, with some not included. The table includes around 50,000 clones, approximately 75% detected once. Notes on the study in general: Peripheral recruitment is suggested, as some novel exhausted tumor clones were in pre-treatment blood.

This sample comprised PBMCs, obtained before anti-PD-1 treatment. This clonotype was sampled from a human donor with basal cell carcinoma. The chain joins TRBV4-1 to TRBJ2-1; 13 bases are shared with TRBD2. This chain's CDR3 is CASSQDRTSGSNEQFF. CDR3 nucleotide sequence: TGCGCCAGCAGCCAAGACCGGACTAGCGGGAGCAATGAGCAGTTCTTC.